The clone carrying this T cell receptor (beta chain) was seen many times. The antigen remains unidentified. TCRdb re-derived calls from the reads in MiXCR, one entry per CDR3 protein. The table lists hundreds of thousands of distinct CDR3 sequences, approximately 30% of them singletons. Germline CDR1 SGHVS, CDR2 FQNEAQ. This CDR3 has 17 residues. V was shortened by 5 bases and J by 7 bases, with 24 bases between the two germline ends. These data are taken from a study of T cell repertoires in cytomegalovirus infection. The overall study: In public TCR beta signatures, there were indications of both CMV infection and matching HLA type.

The clonotype originates from a human donor in good health (CMV status not recorded). Some clones in this sample may be carry-over from other donors' samples. The V gene is TRBV7-8, the J gene TRBJ1-5; possible D gene TRBD1, 6 bases. This sample comprised cultured CD8+ T cells from PBMCs, obtained from culture after CMV antigen stimulation. CDR3: CASSPGVGGRRAQPQHF. The CDR3 bases are TGTGCCAGCAGCCCAGGGGTCGGGGGACGGCGAGCCCAGCCCCAGCATTTT.